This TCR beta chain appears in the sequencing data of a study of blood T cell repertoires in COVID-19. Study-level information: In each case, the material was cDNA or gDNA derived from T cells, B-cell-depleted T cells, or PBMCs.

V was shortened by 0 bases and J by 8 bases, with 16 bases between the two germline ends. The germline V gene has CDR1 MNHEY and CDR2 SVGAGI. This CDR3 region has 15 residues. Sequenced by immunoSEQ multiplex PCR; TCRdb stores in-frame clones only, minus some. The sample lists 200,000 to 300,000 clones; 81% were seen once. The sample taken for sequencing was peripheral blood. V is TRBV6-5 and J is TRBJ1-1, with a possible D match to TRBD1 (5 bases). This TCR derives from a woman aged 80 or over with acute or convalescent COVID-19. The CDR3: CASSYSTPGLLEAFF. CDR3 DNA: TGTGCCAGCAGTTACTCGACCCCGGGACTCTTAGAAGCTTTCTTT.